This T cell receptor (beta chain) was documented in a study of blood T cell repertoires in COVID-19. This CDR3 spans 15 amino acids. Germline CDR1 reads SGHTA; CDR2 reads FQGNSA. The germline V and J ends were trimmed by 5 bases and 2 bases, with 16 bases remaining between them. Profiled with immunoSEQ multiplex PCR; TCRdb holds only in-frame clones, not every one. The sample contains tens of thousands of clones, over 65% of which appear only once. The sample comprised peripheral blood. The TCR originated in a man older than 75 with COVID-19, enrolled during active disease. The V call is TRBV7-2, the J call TRBJ2-7; a possible D gene is TRBD1 (6 bases). CDR3 amino acids: CASSVGPGDTYEQYV. The CDR3 DNA reads TGTGCCAGCAGCGTAGGGCCAGGGGATACCTACGAGCAGTACGTC.